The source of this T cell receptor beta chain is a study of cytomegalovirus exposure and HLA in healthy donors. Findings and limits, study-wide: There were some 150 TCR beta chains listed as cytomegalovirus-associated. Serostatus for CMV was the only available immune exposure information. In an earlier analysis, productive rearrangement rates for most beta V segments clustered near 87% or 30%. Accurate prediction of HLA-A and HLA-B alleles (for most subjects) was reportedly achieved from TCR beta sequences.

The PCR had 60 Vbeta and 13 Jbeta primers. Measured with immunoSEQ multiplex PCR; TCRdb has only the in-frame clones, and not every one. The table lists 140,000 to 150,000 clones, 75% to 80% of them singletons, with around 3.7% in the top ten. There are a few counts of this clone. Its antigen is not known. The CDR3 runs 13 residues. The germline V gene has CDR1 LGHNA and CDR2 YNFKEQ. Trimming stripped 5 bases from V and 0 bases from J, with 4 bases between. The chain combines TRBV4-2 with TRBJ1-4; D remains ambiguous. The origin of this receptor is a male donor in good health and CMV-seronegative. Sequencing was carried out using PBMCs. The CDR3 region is CASSSTTNEKLFF. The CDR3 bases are TGTGCCAGCAGCTCAACAACTAATGAAAAACTGTTTTTT.